The TCR beta chain under discussion was sequenced for a study of identical twins. General study results and limits: Potential partial confounding of zero-insertion analyses by invariant MAIT and iNKT cells was noted.

TCRdb re-analysed the 5' RACE reads in MiXCR, keeping a single row per CDR3 protein. Of around 250,000 distinct CDR3 sequences listed, roughly 13% are singletons. The CDR3 consists of 15 residues. Deletions cut 4 bases from V and 0 bases from J, with 9 bases between. CDR1 is SNHLY and CDR2 is FYNNEI in the germline V gene. This clonotype has only a few counts. The antigen remains undetermined. The sample was also reused in another study, on yellow fever vaccine responses in identical twins.

Sequenced material: memory (CD45RO+) T cells sorted from blood. This sequence originates from a woman aged 18 to 35 in good health. V and J are TRBV2 and TRBJ2-2; TRBD1 might be the D (6 bases). CDR3 protein: CASSGTATNTGELFF. CDR3 sequence (DNA): TGTGCCAGCAGTGGGACAGCAACGAACACCGGGGAGCTGTTTTTT.